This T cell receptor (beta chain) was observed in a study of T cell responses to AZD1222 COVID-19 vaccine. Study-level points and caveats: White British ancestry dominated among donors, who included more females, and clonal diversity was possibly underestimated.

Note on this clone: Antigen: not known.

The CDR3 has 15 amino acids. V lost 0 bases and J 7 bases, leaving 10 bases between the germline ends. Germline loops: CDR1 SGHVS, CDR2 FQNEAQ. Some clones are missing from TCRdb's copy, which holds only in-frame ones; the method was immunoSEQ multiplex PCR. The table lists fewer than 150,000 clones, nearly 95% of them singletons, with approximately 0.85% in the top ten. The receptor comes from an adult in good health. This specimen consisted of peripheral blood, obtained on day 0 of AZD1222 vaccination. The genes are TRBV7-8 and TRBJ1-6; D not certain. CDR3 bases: TGTGCCAGCAGCTTAGCCCGGGTCCTGAATTCACCCCTCCACTTT. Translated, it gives CASSLARVLNSPLHF.